The 27 T cell receptor beta chains below come from one sample, sequenced in a study of Graves' ophthalmopathy and Graves' hyperthyroidism. From RNA, the CDR3 regions of TCR beta chains were amplified and sequenced. The authors performed first-round RT-PCR with HTBI primers and then a second-round multiplex PCR. From the multiplex PCR reads, TCRdb called clonotypes with MiXCR, one entry per CDR3 protein. There are roughly 300,000 distinct CDR3 sequences in the sample; 17% occur only once, and about 12% lies in the top ten. Sequencing was carried out using peripheral blood. All receptors derive from an adult man with Graves' ophthalmopathy.

This clonotype has ten or more counts. This chain uses TRBV30 with TRBJ2-5; possibly TRBD1 or TRBD2 for D (6 bases each). Per the germline V gene, CDR1 is GTSNPN and CDR2 is SVGIG (reference sequence). V was cut by 3 bases and J by 5 bases, with 13 bases left in between. This CDR3 has 13 residues. This CDR3 reads CAWRVTGRETQYF. CDR3 sequence (DNA): TGTGCCTGGAGGGTAACAGGGAGGGAGACCCAGTACTTC.

In DNA form, the CDR3 reads TGTGCCAGCAGTGAAGCGCCGAGAAACACCATATATTTT. It translates to CASSEAPRNTIYF. The rearrangement uses TRBV6-1 and TRBJ1-3; D gene ambiguous. The germline V and J ends were trimmed by 0 bases and 5 bases, with 5 bases remaining between them. The CDR3 extends over 13 amino acids. CDR1 and CDR2 from the germline V gene are MNHNS and SASEGT.

This clonotype was seen at least ten times. The rearrangement joins TRBV11-2 to TRBJ2-7; a possible D gene is TRBD2 (7 bases). The V end was cut by 5 bases, the J end by 4 bases, with 21 bases between. The V gene's germline CDR1 is SGHAT and CDR2 FQNNGV. This CDR3 has 16 amino acids. The CDR3 reads CASSTHQGTKHYEQYF. The CDR3 nucleotides are TGTGCCAGCAGCACCCATCAGGGGACTAAGCATTACGAGCAGTACTTC.

This clonotype was counted at least ten times. J is TRBJ2-7 and V is TRBV20-1; 8 nucleotides align to TRBD2. The germline V gene has CDR1 DFQATT and CDR2 SNEGSKA (reference sequence). CDR3 length: 18 amino acids. J gave up 0 bases and V 0 bases, and 13 bases lay outside the gene matches. CDR3 residues: CSARDRTPGGGISYEQYF. CDR3 sequence (DNA): TGCAGTGCTAGAGATAGGACCCCCGGGGGGGGTATCTCCTACGAGCAGTACTTC.

The sample holds many counts of this clonotype. The rearrangement uses TRBV6-5 and TRBJ1-1, with a possible D match to TRBD1 (6 bases). From germline, CDR1 is MNHEY and CDR2 SVGAGI. The CDR3 is made up of 15 amino acids. V was cut by 2 bases and J by 0 bases, with 10 bases left in between. Written as DNA, the CDR3 is TGTGCCAGCAGTTACCAAGGGGGGATGAACACTGAAGCTTTCTTT. It is translated as CASSYQGGMNTEAFF.

The sample holds many counts of this clonotype. The chain combines TRBV7-9 with TRBJ1-1; no reliable D call. The CDR3 loop spans 15 amino acids. Germline loops: CDR1 SEHNR, CDR2 FQNEAQ (reference sequence). The ends were cut back, 5 bases at V and 2 bases at J, with 15 bases in the middle. The CDR3 sequence: CASSRSWGLNTEAFF. In DNA, the CDR3 is TGTGCCAGCAGCCGTAGTTGGGGTTTAAACACTGAAGCTTTCTTT.

This clonotype came up many times. The chain is built from TRBV6-1 and TRBJ2-2; 10 positions match TRBD1. This CDR3 has 16 amino acids. The germline V gene encodes CDR1 MNHNS and CDR2 SASEGT. After removal of 2 bases from V and 6 bases from J, the junction contained 6 bases not matched to a gene. In DNA, the CDR3 is TGTGCCAGCAGTGAATTAGGACAGGGGGAGGCCGGGGAGCTGTTTTTT. Translated: CASSELGQGEAGELFF.

This clonotype was observed a few times. The chain links TRBV4-2 to TRBJ1-5, with D hard to call. CDR1 and CDR2 from the germline V gene are LGHNA and YNFKEQ. With 0 bases removed from V and 4 bases from J, the gap between germline ends came to 19 bases. The CDR3 consists of 18 residues. The CDR3 is CASSQDRMSGFLNQPQHF. The DNA for the CDR3 is TGTGCCAGCAGCCAAGATAGGATGTCTGGGTTTTTAAATCAGCCCCAGCATTTT.

This clonotype was picked up many times. CDR3 protein: CASSLHGRFQYF. CDR3 bases: TGTGCCAGCAGCCTACATGGACGGTTTCAGTACTTC. The genes are TRBV7-8 and TRBJ2-7; no definite D call. The CDR3 length is 12 residues. CDR1 is SGHVS and CDR2 is FQNEAQ in the germline V gene. The germline V and J ends were trimmed by 5 bases and 10 bases, with 15 bases remaining between them.

This clonotype has at least ten counts. The chain uses TRBV3-1 and TRBJ1-1; 7 bases agree with TRBD1. V gave up 3 bases and J gave up 1 base; unmatched junction bases: 8. The CDR3 runs to 16 residues. CDR1 and CDR2 from the germline V gene are LGHDT and YNNKEL (reference sequence). CDR3 amino acids: CASSHPGRGPNTEAFF. CDR3 nucleotides: TGTGCCAGCAGCCACCCCGGGAGGGGGCCGAACACTGAAGCTTTCTTT.

This clonotype was seen a few times. This could be a read error, since a much larger clone is one nucleotide away. V and J are TRBV28 and TRBJ1-2; 7 nucleotides agree with TRBD1. The length of the CDR3 is 13 residues. The germline gives CDR1 MDHEN, CDR2 SYDVKM. In nucleotides, the CDR3 is TGTGTCAGCAGCCCGGACAGGCTTGGTGGCTACACCTTC. Translating gives CVSSPDRLGGYTF.

This clonotype was observed at least ten times. Lacking the conserved final phenylalanine or tryptophan, this CDR3 likely reflects a read error. The chain is built from TRBV7-2 and TRBJ2-2; the D is unclear. V was shortened by 2 bases and J by 2 bases, with 6 bases between the two germline ends. Germline CDR1 and CDR2: SGHTA and FQGNSA. The CDR3 runs to 14 residues. The CDR3 loop reads CASSLWINTGELFL. CDR3 nucleotide sequence: TGTGCCAGCAGCTTATGGATCAACACCGGGGAGCTGTTTCTT.

This rearrangement joins TRBV12-3 or TRBV12-4 to TRBJ2-7; 8 bases align to TRBD2. The CDR3 is made up of 15 amino acids. V lost 6 bases to trimming and J lost 7 bases; unmatched junction nucleotides: 14. CDR3 in amino acids: CASSPLGAGAGEQYF. DNA of the CDR3: TGTGCCAGCAGCCCCCTAGGAGCGGGAGCGGGGGAGCAGTACTTC.

This clonotype was recorded many times. V usage is TRBV29-1 and J usage is TRBJ2-5, with D possibly called TRBD1 or TRBD2 (5 bases each). The V end was cut by 5 bases, the J end by 13 bases, with 20 bases between. The V gene's germline CDR1 is SQVTM and CDR2 ANQGSEA. CDR3 length: 12 residues. This CDR3 reads CSVPLDGGVRYF. The CDR3 nucleotides read TGCAGCGTTCCCTTGGATGGGGGAGTGAGGTACTTC.

This clonotype was picked up many times. This sequence joins TRBV11-2 and TRBJ1-1; 9 bases line up with TRBD1. This CDR3 contains 14 residues. Germline V gene lookup returns CDR1 SGHAT and CDR2 FQNNGV. J was trimmed by 5 bases and V by 6 bases; bases with no gene match: 7. CDR3 sequence reads: CASSYTQGATEAFF. In DNA form, the CDR3 reads TGTGCCAGCAGTTATACACAGGGGGCGACTGAAGCTTTCTTT.

This clonotype was seen repeatedly, ten times or more. The chain couples TRBV20-1 to TRBJ2-5; unclear D gene. In germline, CDR1 is DFQATT, CDR2 SNEGSKA (reference sequence). V was trimmed by 1 base and J by 4 bases, leaving 10 bases between them. The CDR3 runs 13 residues. In nucleotides, the CDR3 is TGCAGTGCTAGAGGGCAAGTAACAGAGACCCAGTACTTC. Residues: CSARGQVTETQYF.

This clonotype was seen at least ten times. J is TRBJ1-2 and V is TRBV27; D is possibly TRBD1 (6 bases). The germline CDR1 and CDR2 sequences are MNHEY and SMNVEV (reference sequence). Trimming took off 5 bases at V and 4 bases at J, with 11 bases between the two ends. CDR3 length: 13 residues. The CDR3 nucleotides are TGTGCCAGCAGTCCAGGGGCCGGCTATGGCTACACCTTC. Translation: CASSPGAGYGYTF.

This clonotype showed up many times. The CDR3 DNA is TGTGCCAGCAGTGATTTCTTCGAGAGGACAGGGGTCGAGCAGTACTTC. It encodes CASSDFFERTGVEQYF. The J gene is TRBJ2-7, the V gene TRBV6-1, with 9 bases lining up with TRBD1. Losses at the gene ends were 3 bases for V and 6 bases for J; bases not matched to a gene: 12. Looked up from germline, CDR1 is MNHNS and CDR2 is SASEGT. There are 16 residues in the CDR3.

This chain connects TRBV3-1 to TRBJ1-5; 7 positions match TRBD1. The CDR3 extends over 15 amino acids. The trim removed 0 bases at V and 7 bases at J, leaving 6 bases unmatched. Per germline, CDR1 LGHDT and CDR2 YNNKEL (reference sequence). CDR3 bases: TGTGCCAGCAGCCAAGATCGAGGGGGCGGACAGCCCCAGCATTTT. Its protein product is CASSQDRGGGQPQHF.

This clonotype was observed at least ten times. The chain recombines TRBV12-3 or TRBV12-4 with TRBJ1-5; D is unresolved. Trimming stripped 6 bases from V and 5 bases from J, with 11 bases between. The length of the CDR3 is 13 residues. As DNA, the CDR3 is TGTGCCAGCAGCCTACTCTTGGATCAGCCCCAGCATTTT. Residues: CASSLLLDQPQHF.

This clonotype was seen ten or more times. CDR3 DNA sequence: TGTGCCATCAGTGCTTCGACAGGGACTGAAGCTTTCTTT. Amino acids: CAISASTGTEAFF. This sequence joins TRBV10-3 and TRBJ1-1, with 7 positions matching TRBD1. Germline V gives CDR1 ENHRY, CDR2 SYGVKD. With V trimmed by 4 bases and J by 5 bases, 4 bases remained unmatched. CDR3 length: 13 residues.

A few counts support this clonotype. The gene calls are TRBV4-1 and TRBJ1-6, with D hard to call. Trimming left V 3 bases short and J 5 bases short, with 5 bases between. This CDR3 has 13 amino acids. CDR1 is MGHRA and CDR2 is YSYEKL in the germline V gene. DNA for the CDR3: TGCGCCAGCAGCCAGGATCATAATTCACCCCTCCACTTT. Translation: CASSQDHNSPLHF.

This clonotype was detected ten times or more. V usage is TRBV7-2 and J usage is TRBJ2-5, with D hard to call. Germline V CDR1 and CDR2: SGHTA, FQGNSA. V shed 5 bases and J shed 5 bases, with 15 bases lying between them. The CDR3 length is 14 residues. CDR3 sequence: CASSNTRVGETQYF. The CDR3 DNA reads TGTGCCAGCAGCAATACAAGGGTTGGGGAGACCCAGTACTTC.

There are many counts of this clonotype. The chain uses TRBV30 and TRBJ1-1; D remains unclear. The germline V and J ends were trimmed by 5 bases and 11 bases, with 21 bases remaining between them. Germline V lookup: CDR1 GTSNPN, CDR2 SVGIG (reference sequence). This CDR3 is built from 13 residues. The CDR3 bases are TGTGCCTGGGGCCCTCAGGCAACTCGGACGGCTTTCTTT. Its protein product is CAWGPQATRTAFF.

This clonotype was detected many times. V and J are TRBV6-1 and TRBJ1-2; the D gene is possibly TRBD1 (6 bases). This CDR3 contains 14 residues. The V end lost 6 bases, the J end lost 0 bases, and 11 bases lay between the germline ends. From germline, CDR1 is MNHNS and CDR2 SASEGT. Written as DNA, the CDR3 is TGTGCCAGCAGCCGGGACATCTCTAACTATGGCTACACCTTC. Translation: CASSRDISNYGYTF.

This clonotype was observed many times. The CDR3 region has the DNA TGTGCCAGCAGCTTGACGCAAGAGACCCAGTACTTC. Translated, it gives CASSLTQETQYF. The chain is built from TRBV7-2 and TRBJ2-5; D unresolved. V lost 3 bases, J lost 2 bases, and 4 bases lay in between. The germline CDR1 and CDR2 sequences are SGHTA and FQGNSA. The CDR3 consists of 12 residues.

This clonotype has a count of ten or more. The chain carries TRBV11-2 and TRBJ2-5, with D maybe TRBD1 (5 bases). The CDR3 sequence is 15 residues long. Germline V lookup: CDR1 SGHAT, CDR2 FQNNGV. Between the trimmed V and J ends, which lost 7 bases and 5 bases, there was a span of 20 bases. CDR3 in amino acids: CASTKDHRGGETQYF. CDR3 DNA: TGTGCCAGCACCAAGGATCATAGGGGTGGGGAGACCCAGTACTTC.